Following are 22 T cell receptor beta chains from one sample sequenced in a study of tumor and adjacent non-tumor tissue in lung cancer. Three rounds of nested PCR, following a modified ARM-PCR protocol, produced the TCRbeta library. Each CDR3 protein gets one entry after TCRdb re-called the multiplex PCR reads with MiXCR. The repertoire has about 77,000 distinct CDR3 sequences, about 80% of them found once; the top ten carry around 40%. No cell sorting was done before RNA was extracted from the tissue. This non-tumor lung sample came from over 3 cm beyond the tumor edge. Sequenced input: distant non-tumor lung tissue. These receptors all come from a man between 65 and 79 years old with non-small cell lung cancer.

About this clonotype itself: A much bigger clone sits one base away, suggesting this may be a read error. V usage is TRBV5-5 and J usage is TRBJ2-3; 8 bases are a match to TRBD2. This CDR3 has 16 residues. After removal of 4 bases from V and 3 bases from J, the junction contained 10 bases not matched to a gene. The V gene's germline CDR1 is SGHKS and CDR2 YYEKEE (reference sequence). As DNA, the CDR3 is TGTGCCAGCAGCCCGCTCGGGACTAGTCTAACAGATACGCAGTATTTT. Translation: CASSPLGTSLTDTQYF.

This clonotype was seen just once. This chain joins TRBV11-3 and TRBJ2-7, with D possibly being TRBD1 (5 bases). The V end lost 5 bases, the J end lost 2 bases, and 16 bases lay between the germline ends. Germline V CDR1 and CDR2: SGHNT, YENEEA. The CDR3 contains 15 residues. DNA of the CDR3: TGTGCCAGCAGCCCAAGGATGACAGCCCCCTACGAGCAGTACTTC. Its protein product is CASSPRMTAPYEQYF. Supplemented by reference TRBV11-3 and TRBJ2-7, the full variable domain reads EAGVVQSPRYKIIEKKQPVAFWCNPISGHNTLYWYLQNLGQGPELLIRYENEEAVDDSQLPKDRFSAERLKGVDSTLKIQPAELGDSAVYLCASSPRMTAPYEQYFGPGTRLTVT.

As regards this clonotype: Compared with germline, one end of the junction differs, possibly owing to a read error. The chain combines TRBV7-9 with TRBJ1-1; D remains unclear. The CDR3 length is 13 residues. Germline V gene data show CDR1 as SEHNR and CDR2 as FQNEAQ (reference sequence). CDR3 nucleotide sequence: TGTGTCAGCAGCCAGAGGGTCAACACTGAAGCATTCTTT. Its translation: CVSSQRVNTEAFF.

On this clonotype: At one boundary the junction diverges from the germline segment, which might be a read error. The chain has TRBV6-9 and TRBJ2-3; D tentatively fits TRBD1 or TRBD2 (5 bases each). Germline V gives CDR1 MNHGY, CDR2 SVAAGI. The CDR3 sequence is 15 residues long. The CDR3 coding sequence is TGTGCCGGCAGCTATTCGGGGCAACGCACAGATACGCAGTATTTT. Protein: CAGSYSGQRTDTQYF.

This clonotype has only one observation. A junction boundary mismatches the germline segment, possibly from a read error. The CDR3 is CASSHETGDGYTF. CDR3 DNA: TGCGCCAGCAGCCACGAGACAGGGGATGGTTACACCTTC. The rearrangement links TRBV4-3 to TRBJ1-2; TRBD1 matches at 8 bases. The germline V gene encodes CDR1 LGHNA and CDR2 YSLEER. This CDR3 is 13 amino acids long.

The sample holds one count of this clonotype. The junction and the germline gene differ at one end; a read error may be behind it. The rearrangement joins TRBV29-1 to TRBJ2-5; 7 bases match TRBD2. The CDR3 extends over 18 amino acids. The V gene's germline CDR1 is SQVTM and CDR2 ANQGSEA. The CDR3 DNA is TGCAGCGTTGAATTCTATTGGACTAGTGGGGGGAAACAAGGGACCCAATACTTC. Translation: CSVEFYWTSGGKQGTQYF.

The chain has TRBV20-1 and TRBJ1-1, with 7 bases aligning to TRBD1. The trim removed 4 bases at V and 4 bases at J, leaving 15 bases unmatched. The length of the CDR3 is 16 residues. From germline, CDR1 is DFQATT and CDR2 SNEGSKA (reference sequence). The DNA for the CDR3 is TGCAGTGCTATAGTAACTTGGACAGGTCCTAGCACTGAAGCTTTCTTT. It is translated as CSAIVTWTGPSTEAFF.

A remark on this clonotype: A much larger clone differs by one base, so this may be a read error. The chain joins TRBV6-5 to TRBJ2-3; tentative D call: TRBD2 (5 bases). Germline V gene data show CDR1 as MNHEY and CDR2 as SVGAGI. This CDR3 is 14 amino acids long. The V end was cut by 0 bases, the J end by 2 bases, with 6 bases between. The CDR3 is CASSYSRDTDTQYF. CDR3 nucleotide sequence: TGTGCCAGCAGTTACTCCCGGGACACAGATACGCAGTATTTT.

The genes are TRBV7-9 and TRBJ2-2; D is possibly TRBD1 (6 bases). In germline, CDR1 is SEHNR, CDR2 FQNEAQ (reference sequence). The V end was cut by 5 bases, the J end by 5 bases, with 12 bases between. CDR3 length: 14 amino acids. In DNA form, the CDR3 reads TGTGCCAGCAGCCCGCCGGGACAAACCGGGGAGCTGTTTTTT. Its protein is CASSPPGQTGELFF.

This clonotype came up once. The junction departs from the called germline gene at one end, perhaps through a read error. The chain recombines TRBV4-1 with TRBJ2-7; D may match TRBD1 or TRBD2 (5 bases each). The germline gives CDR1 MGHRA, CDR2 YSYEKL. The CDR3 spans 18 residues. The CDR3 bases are TGCGTCAGCAGCCATGGACCCAGGGACGATGGACGCTCCTACGAGCAGTACTTC. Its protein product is CVSSHGPRDDGRSYEQYF.

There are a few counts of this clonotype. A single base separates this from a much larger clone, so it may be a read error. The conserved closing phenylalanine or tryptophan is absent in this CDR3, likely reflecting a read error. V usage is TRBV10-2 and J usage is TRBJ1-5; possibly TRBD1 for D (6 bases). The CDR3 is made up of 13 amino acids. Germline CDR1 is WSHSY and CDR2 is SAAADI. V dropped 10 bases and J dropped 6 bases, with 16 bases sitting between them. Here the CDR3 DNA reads TGCGCCACCAAAGGGGGTGGGAGTCAGCCCCAGCATCTT. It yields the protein CATKGGGSQPQHL.

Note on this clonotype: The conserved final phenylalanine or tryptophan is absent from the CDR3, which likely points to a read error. CDR3: CSVGLREAGELFI. In DNA, the CDR3 is TGCAGCGTTGGGCTCAGGGAGGCCGGGGAGCTGTTTATT. V is TRBV29-1 and J is TRBJ2-2, with a tentative D call TRBD2 (6 bases). The CDR3 loop spans 13 amino acids. Germline CDR1 is SQVTM and CDR2 is ANQGSEA. V lost 4 bases and J 6 bases, leaving 12 bases between the germline ends.

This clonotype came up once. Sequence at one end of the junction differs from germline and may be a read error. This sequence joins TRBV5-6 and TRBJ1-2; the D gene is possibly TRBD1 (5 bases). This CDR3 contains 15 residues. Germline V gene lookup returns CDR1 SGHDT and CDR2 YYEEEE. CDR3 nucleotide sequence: TGTGCCAGCAGCAGAATCGACAGAACTAACTACGGCTATACCTTC. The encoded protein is CASSRIDRTNYGYTF.

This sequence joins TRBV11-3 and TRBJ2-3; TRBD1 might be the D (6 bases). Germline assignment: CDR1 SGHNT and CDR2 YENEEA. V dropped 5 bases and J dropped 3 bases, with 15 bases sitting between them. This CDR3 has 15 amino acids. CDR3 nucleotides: TGTGCCAGCAGCCCAAAACAGGGAGCTACAGATACGCAGTATTTT. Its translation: CASSPKQGATDTQYF.

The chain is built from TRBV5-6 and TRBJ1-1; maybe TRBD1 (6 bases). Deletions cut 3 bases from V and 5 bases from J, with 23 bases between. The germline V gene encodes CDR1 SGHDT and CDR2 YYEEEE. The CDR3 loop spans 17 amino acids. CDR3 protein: CASSSEIRQAWKTEAFF. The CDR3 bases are TGTGCCAGCAGCTCGGAGATACGACAGGCCTGGAAGACTGAAGCTTTCTTT. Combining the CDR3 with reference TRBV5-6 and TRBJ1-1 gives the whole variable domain DAGVTQSPTHLIKTRGQQVTLRCSPKSGHDTVSWYQQALGQGPQFIFQYYEEEERQRGNFPDRFSGHQFPNYSSELNVNALLLGDSALYLCASSSEIRQAWKTEAFFGQGTRLTVV.

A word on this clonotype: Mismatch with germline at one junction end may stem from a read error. For the CDR3, the DNA is TGTGCCAGCAGTTTAGGGACAGGGGGCAATCAACCCCAGCTTTTC. It translates to CASSLGTGGNQPQLF. This sequence joins TRBV12-3 or TRBV12-4 and TRBJ1-5, with TRBD1 matching over 11 bases. This CDR3 has 15 residues.

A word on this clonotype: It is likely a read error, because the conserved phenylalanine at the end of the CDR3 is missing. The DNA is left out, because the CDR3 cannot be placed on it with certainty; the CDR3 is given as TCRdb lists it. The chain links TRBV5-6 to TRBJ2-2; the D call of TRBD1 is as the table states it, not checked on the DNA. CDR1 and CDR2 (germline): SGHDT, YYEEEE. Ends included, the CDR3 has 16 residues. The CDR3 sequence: CASSFGTGNSGGEVFS.

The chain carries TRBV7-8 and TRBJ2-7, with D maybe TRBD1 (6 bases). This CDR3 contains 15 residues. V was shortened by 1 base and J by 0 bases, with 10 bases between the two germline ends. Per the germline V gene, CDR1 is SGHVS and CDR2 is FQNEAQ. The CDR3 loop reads CASSLETGNSYEQYF. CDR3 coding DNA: TGTGCCAGCAGCTTAGAAACAGGGAACTCCTACGAGCAGTACTTC.

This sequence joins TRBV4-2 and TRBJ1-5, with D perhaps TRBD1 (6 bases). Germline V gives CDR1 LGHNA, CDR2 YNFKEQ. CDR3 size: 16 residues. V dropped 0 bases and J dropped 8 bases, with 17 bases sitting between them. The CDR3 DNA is TGTGCCAGCAGCCAAGACGTCGGTACAGGGCATGAGCCCCAGCATTTT. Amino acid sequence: CASSQDVGTGHEPQHF.

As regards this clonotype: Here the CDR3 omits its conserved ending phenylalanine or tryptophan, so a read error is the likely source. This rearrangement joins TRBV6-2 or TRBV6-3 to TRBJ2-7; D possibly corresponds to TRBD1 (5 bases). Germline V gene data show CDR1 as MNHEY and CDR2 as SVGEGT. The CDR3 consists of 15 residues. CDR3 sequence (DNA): TGTGACAGCAGTTACTCGCTCGTTAGGGGATACGAGCAGTACTCC. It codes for CDSSYSLVRGYEQYS.

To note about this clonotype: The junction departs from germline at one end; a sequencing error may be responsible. The DNA of the CDR3 is TGTGCCAGCAGCCCGGTTAATGAACAGTTCTTC. This gives the protein CASSPVNEQFF. The chain carries TRBV11-2 and TRBJ2-1; D remains ambiguous. The CDR3 runs 11 residues. Germline assignment: CDR1 SGHAT and CDR2 FQNNGV.

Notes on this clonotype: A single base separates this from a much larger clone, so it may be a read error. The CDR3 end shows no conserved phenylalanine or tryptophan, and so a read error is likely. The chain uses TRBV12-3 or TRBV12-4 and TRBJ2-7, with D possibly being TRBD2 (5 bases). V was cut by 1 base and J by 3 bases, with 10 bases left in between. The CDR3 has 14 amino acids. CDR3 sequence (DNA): TGTGCCAGCAGTTTAGGACGAGCGGTCTACGAGCAGTACATC. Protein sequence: CASSLGRAVYEQYI.